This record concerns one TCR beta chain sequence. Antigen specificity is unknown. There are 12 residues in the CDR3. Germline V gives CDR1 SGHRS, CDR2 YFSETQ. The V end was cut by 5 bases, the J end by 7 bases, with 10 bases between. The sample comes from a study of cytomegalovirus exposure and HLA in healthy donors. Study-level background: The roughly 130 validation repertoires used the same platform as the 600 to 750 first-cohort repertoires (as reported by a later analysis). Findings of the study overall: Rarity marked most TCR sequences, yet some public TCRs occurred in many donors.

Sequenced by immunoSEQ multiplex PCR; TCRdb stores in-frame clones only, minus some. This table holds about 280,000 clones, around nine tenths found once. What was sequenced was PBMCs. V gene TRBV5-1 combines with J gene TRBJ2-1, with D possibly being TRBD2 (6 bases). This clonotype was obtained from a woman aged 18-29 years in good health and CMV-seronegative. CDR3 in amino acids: CASSGGINEQFF. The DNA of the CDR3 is TGCGCCAGCAGTGGGGGGATAAATGAGCAGTTCTTC.